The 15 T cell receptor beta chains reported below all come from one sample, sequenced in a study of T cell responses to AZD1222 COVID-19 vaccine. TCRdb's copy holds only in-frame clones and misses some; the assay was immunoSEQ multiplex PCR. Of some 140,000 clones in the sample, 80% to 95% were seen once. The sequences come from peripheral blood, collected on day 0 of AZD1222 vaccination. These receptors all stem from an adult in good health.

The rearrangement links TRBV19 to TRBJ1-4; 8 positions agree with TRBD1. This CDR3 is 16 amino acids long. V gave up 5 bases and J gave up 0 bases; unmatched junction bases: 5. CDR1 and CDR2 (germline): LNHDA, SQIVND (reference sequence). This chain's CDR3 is CASSPGQGTTNEKLFF. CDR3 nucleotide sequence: TGTGCCAGTAGTCCCGGACAGGGTACAACTAATGAAAAACTGTTTTTT.

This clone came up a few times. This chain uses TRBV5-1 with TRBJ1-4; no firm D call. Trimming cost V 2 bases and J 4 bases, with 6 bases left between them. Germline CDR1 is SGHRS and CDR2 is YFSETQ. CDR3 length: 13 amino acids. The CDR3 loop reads CASSLEINEKLFF. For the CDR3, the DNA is TGCGCCAGCAGCTTAGAGATTAATGAAAAACTGTTTTTT.

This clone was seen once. CDR3 protein: CASRSSGGNEQFF. The CDR3 DNA follows: TGTGCCAGCAGGTCTAGCGGGGGAAATGAGCAGTTCTTC. The chain is built from TRBV3-1 (or the pseudogene TRBV3-2) and TRBJ2-1, with 10 positions matching TRBD2. The CDR3 length is 13 residues. Germline CDR1 is LGHDT and CDR2 is YNNKEL (reference sequence). The V segment lost 6 bases and the J segment 7 bases; nucleotides outside the gene matches: 3.

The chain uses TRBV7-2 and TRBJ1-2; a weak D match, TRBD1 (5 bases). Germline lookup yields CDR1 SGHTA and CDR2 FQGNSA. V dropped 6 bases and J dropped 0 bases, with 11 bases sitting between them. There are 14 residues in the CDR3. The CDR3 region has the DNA TGTGCCAGCAGGGGACGTACAGCTAACTATGGCTACACCTTC. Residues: CASRGRTANYGYTF.

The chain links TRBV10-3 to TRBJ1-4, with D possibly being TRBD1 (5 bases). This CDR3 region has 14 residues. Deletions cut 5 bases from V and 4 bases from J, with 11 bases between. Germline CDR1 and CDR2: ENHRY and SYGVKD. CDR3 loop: CAISQGGVNEKLFF. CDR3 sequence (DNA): TGTGCCATCAGTCAGGGAGGGGTTAATGAAAAACTGTTTTTT.

CDR3 sequence reads: CASSQLLDRHHEQYF. The CDR3 bases are TGCGCCAGCAGCCAACTCCTGGACAGACACCACGAGCAGTACTTC. The chain employs TRBV4-1 and TRBJ2-7; maybe TRBD1 (6 bases). Germline assignment: CDR1 MGHRA and CDR2 YSYEKL. Trimming left V 2 bases short and J 5 bases short, with 16 bases between. There are 15 residues in the CDR3.

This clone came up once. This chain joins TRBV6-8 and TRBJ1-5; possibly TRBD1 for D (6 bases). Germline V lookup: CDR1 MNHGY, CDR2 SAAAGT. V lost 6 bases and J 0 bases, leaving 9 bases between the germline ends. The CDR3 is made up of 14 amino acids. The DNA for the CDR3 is TGTGCCAGCAGGTACAGGGATAGCAATCAGCCCCAGCATTTT. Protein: CASRYRDSNQPQHF.

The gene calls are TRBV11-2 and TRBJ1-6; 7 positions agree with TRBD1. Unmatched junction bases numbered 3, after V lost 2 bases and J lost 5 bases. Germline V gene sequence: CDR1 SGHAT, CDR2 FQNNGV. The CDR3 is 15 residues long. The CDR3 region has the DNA TGTGCCAGCAGCTTAACGGGACAGAATAATTCACCCCTCCACTTT. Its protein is CASSLTGQNNSPLHF.

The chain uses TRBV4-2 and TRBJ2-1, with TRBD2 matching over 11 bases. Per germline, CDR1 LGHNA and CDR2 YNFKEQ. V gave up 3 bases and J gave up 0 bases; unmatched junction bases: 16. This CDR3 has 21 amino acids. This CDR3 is CASSHLTATSGTFSSYNEQFF. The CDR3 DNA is TGTGCCAGCAGCCATCTAACCGCGACTAGCGGGACCTTCAGCTCCTACAATGAGCAGTTCTTC.

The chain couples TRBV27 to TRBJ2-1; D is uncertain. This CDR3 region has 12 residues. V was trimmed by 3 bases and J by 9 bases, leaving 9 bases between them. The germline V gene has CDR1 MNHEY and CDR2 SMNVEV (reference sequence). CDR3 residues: CASSFLGAEQFF. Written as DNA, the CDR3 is TGTGCCAGCAGTTTTTTAGGTGCTGAGCAGTTCTTC.

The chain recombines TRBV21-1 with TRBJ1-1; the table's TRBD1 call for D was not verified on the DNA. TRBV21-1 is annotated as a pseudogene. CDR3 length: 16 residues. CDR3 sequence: CASSLYPGHLNTEAFF. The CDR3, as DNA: TGTGCCAGCAGCCTCTACCCGGGACACCTGAACACTGAAGCTTTCTTT.

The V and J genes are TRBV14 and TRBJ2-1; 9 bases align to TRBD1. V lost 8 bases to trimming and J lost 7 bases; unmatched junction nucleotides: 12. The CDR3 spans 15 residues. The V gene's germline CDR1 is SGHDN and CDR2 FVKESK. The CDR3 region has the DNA TGTGCCAGCTCCACCCGGGACAGGGCCTGGAATGAGCAGTTCTTC. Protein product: CASSTRDRAWNEQFF.

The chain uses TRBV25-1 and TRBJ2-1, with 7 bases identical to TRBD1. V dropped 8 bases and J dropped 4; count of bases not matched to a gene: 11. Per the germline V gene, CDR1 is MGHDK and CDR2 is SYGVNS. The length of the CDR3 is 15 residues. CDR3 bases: TGTGCCAGCGGGGCTTGGACAGGTCAATACAATGAGCAGTTCTTC. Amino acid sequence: CASGAWTGQYNEQFF.

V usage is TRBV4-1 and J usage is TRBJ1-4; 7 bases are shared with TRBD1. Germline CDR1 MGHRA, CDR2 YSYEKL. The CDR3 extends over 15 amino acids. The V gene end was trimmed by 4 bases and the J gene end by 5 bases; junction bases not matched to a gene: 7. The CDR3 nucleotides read TGCGCCAGCAGCCCCCGGGACAGAGACAATGAAAAACTGTTTTTT. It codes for CASSPRDRDNEKLFF.

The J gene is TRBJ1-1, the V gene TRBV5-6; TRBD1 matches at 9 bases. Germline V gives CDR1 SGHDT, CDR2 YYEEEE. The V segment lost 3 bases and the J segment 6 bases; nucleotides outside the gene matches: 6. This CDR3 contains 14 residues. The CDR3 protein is CASSWGTGIAEAFF. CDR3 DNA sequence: TGTGCCAGCAGCTGGGGGACAGGGATCGCTGAAGCTTTCTTT.